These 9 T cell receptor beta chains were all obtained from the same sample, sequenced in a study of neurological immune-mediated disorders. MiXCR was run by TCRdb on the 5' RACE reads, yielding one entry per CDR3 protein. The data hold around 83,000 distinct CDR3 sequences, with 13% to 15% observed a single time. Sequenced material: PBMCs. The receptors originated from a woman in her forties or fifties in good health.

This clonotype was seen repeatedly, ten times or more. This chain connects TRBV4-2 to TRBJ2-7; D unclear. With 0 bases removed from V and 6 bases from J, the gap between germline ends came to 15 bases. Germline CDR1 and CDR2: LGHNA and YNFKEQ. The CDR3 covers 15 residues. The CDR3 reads CASSQDIRLTVEQYF. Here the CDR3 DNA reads TGTGCCAGCAGCCAAGATATACGCCTAACAGTCGAGCAGTACTTC.

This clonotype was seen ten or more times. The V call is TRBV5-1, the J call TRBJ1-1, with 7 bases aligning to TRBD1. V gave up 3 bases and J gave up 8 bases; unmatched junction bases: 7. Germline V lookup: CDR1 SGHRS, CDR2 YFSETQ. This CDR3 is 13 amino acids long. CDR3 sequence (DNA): TGCGCCAGCAGCTCACAGGGGTCGAACGAAGCTTTCTTT. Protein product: CASSSQGSNEAFF.

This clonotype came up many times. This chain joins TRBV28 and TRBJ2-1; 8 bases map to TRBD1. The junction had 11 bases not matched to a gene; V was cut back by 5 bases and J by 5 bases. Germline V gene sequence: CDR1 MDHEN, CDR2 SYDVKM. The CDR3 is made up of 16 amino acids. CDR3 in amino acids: CASSPGQGVPHNEQFF. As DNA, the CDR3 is TGTGCCAGCAGTCCCGGACAGGGCGTCCCTCACAATGAGCAGTTCTTC.

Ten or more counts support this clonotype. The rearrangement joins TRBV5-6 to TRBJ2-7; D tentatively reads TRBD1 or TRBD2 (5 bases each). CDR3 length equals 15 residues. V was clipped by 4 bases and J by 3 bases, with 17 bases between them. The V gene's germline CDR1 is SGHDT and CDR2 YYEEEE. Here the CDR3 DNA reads TGTGCCAGCAGCATCCTGGGACGGCAAGACTACGAGCAGTACTTC. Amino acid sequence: CASSILGRQDYEQYF.

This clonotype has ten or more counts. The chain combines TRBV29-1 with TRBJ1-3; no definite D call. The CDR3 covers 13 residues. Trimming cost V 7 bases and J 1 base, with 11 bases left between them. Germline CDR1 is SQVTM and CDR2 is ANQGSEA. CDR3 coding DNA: TGCAGCGCGGGGTGGAAATCTGGAAACACCATATATTTT. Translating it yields CSAGWKSGNTIYF.

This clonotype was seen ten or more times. CDR3 DNA sequence: TGCGCCAGCAGTTCAAGGGTGAACACTGAAGCTTTCTTT. Translating gives CASSSRVNTEAFF. This sequence joins TRBV5-1 and TRBJ1-1, with D uncertain. There are 13 residues in the CDR3. The V gene lost 5 bases and the J gene lost 0 bases, with 8 bases spanning the gap. Germline V gives CDR1 SGHRS, CDR2 YFSETQ.

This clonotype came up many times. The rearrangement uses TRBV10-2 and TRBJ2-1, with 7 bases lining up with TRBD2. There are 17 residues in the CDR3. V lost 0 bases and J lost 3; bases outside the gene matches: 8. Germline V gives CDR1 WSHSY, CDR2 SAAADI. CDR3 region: CASSESLAVRDYNEQFF. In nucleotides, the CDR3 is TGCGCCAGCAGTGAGTCCCTAGCGGTAAGAGACTACAATGAGCAGTTCTTC.

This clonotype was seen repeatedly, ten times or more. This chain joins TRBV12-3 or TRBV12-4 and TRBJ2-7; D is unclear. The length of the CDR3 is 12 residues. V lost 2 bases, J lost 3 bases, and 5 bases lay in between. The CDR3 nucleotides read TGTGCCAGCAGTTTAATAGGCTACGAGCAGTACTTC. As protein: CASSLIGYEQYF.

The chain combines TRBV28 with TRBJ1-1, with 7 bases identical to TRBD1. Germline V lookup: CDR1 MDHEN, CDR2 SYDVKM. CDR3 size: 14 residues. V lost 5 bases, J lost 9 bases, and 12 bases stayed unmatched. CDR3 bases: TGTGCCAGCAGTCTGGTAACGGGACAGAGAAAAGCTTTCTTT. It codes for CASSLVTGQRKAFF.